Following are 25 T cell receptor beta chains from one sample sequenced in a study of early T cells in non-severe SARS-CoV-2 infection. Via MiXCR, TCRdb re-called the 5' RACE reads, giving one row per CDR3 protein. The sample records 25,000 to 30,000 distinct CDR3 sequences, roughly 5.4% being singletons. Sequenced: whole blood. All receptors derive from an adult who was a healthcare worker with PCR-confirmed SARS-CoV-2 infection or an uninfected control (not recorded which).

Ten or more counts support this clonotype. The V gene is TRBV12-3 or TRBV12-4, the J gene TRBJ2-2; the D is unclear. The CDR3 extends over 11 amino acids. V was clipped by 6 bases and J by 6 bases, with 5 bases between them. The CDR3 sequence: CASSRPGELFF. The DNA for the CDR3 is TGTGCCAGCAGCCGGCCCGGGGAGCTGTTTTTT.

There are a few counts of this clonotype. This sequence joins TRBV7-9 and TRBJ2-4; tentative D call: TRBD2 (6 bases). The CDR3 covers 15 residues. Looked up from germline, CDR1 is SEHNR and CDR2 is FQNEAQ (reference sequence). V dropped 11 bases and J dropped 0 bases, with 17 bases sitting between them. As DNA, the CDR3 is TGTGCCTCTTCCGGGACTGGTCTAGCCAAAAACATTCAGTACTTC. Protein: CASSGTGLAKNIQYF. Supplemented by reference TRBV7-9 and TRBJ2-4, the full variable domain reads DTGVSQNPRHKITKRGQNVTFRCDPISEHNRLYWYRQTLGQGPEFLTYFQNEAQLEKSRLLSDRFSAERPKGSFSTLEIQRTEQGDSAMYLCASSGTGLAKNIQYFGAGTRLSVL.

This clonotype was detected ten times or more. The rearrangement links TRBV7-9 to TRBJ2-1; 8 bases are shared with TRBD2. V dropped 3 bases and J dropped 9; count of bases not matched to a gene: 1. Germline-derived CDR1 and CDR2 are SEHNR and FQNEAQ (reference sequence). The CDR3 extends over 12 amino acids. Here the CDR3 reads CASSFREGEQFF. The CDR3 nucleotides read TGTGCCAGCAGCTTCCGGGAGGGTGAGCAGTTCTTC.

This clonotype rates as medium-sized. The genes are TRBV6-5 and TRBJ1-1, with a possible D match to TRBD1 (6 bases). This CDR3 spans 13 amino acids. V was pared by 6 bases and J by 3 bases, with 11 bases between. Germline assignment: CDR1 MNHEY and CDR2 SVGAGI. CDR3 in DNA: TGTGCCAGCAGACAGGGTCGCGACACTGAAGCTTTCTTT. Encoded protein: CASRQGRDTEAFF.

This clonotype was recorded at least ten times. The chain is built from TRBV7-2 and TRBJ1-2; possibly TRBD1 for D (6 bases). V was cut by 5 bases and J by 1 base, with 17 bases left in between. Looked up from germline, CDR1 is SGHTA and CDR2 is FQGNSA. The CDR3 runs to 16 residues. CDR3 nucleotide sequence: TGTGCCAGCAGCCCGCAGACAGGATCCAATAACTATGGCTACACCTTC. Translation gives CASSPQTGSNNYGYTF.

In its sample, this clonotype was seen a few times. This chain uses TRBV5-1 with TRBJ2-1; D is uncertain. V shed 4 bases and J shed 0 bases, with 11 bases lying between them. The CDR3 covers 15 residues. CDR1 and CDR2 from the germline V gene are SGHRS and YFSETQ. CDR3 coding DNA: TGCGCCAGCAGCCCCAGGCCTAGCTCCTACAATGAGCAGTTCTTC. Amino acids: CASSPRPSSYNEQFF. Supplemented by reference TRBV5-1 and TRBJ2-1, the full variable domain reads KAGVTQTPRYLIKTRGQQVTLSCSPISGHRSVSWYQQTPGQGLQFLFEYFSETQRNKGNFPGRFSGRQFSNSRSEMNVSTLELGDSALYLCASSPRPSSYNEQFFGPGTRLTVL.

The rearrangement links TRBV12-3 or TRBV12-4 to TRBJ1-1; D unclear. Trimming shortened V by 5 bases and J by 5 bases, and 9 bases separated the two germline ends. The CDR3 covers 12 residues. The CDR3 region has the DNA TGTGCCAGCAGTCCTCAGGTGACTGAAGCTTTCTTT. Translating it yields CASSPQVTEAFF.

The V call is TRBV27, the J call TRBJ1-1; D gene unclear. The ends were cut back, 2 bases at V and 8 bases at J, with 18 bases in the middle. CDR1 is MNHEY, CDR2 SMNVEV, per germline (reference sequence). The CDR3 spans 15 residues. CDR3 DNA sequence: TGTGCCAGCAGTTTACTGGCAGGATCACTGGTAGAAGCTTTCTTT. Its translation is CASSLLAGSLVEAFF.

This clonotype was seen at least ten times. The rearrangement links TRBV7-9 to TRBJ2-3; D gene unclear. CDR1 and CDR2 from the germline V gene are SEHNR and FQNEAQ (reference sequence). The CDR3 has 15 residues. V lost 7 bases, J lost 3 bases, and 17 bases lay in between. The CDR3 coding sequence is TGTGCCAGCACCCCCGGGTCCTTTGGGACAGATACGCAGTATTTT. It codes for CASTPGSFGTDTQYF.

V is TRBV6-5 and J is TRBJ2-7; 11 bases align to TRBD2. Germline V CDR1 and CDR2: MNHEY, SVGAGI. The J segment lost 3 bases and the V segment lost 2 bases, leaving 9 bases of the junction unmatched. The CDR3 consists of 17 residues. The DNA for the CDR3 is TGTGCCAGCAGTTACCCCCTGACTAGCGGGGTCGGCTACGAGCAGTACTTC. Residues: CASSYPLTSGVGYEQYF.

This clonotype has a count of ten or more. This chain joins TRBV28 and TRBJ1-4; D gene uncertain. Germline V CDR1 and CDR2: MDHEN, SYDVKM. V dropped 5 bases and J dropped 3 bases, with 13 bases sitting between them. The CDR3 is 15 amino acids. The CDR3 loop reads CASSPRRNSNEKLFF. The CDR3 region has the DNA TGTGCCAGCAGTCCTCGACGGAATTCTAATGAAAAACTGTTTTTT.

The rearrangement links TRBV11-2 to TRBJ1-2; 10 bases are shared with TRBD1. Germline V lookup: CDR1 SGHAT, CDR2 FQNNGV. CDR3 length: 14 residues. V gave up 5 bases and J gave up 7 bases; unmatched junction bases: 7. As DNA, the CDR3 is TGTGCCAGCAGCCCGAGGGACAGGGGAGCTGGCTACACCTTC. Amino acids: CASSPRDRGAGYTF.

This chain joins TRBV9 and TRBJ2-5; no clear D gene. This CDR3 comprises 15 residues. In germline, CDR1 is SGDLS, CDR2 YYNGEE. Trimming removed 3 bases from V and 5 bases from J, with 17 bases in between. The CDR3 nucleotides are TGTGCCAGCAGCGGCCAGGCGTTACCGACGGAGACCCAGTACTTC. Amino acid sequence: CASSGQALPTETQYF.

This clonotype has a count of ten or more. CDR3 sequence (DNA): TGTGCCAGCAGCTTATGGAGGCAGCAGGGGACCCAGTACTTC. This sequence encodes CASSLWRQQGTQYF. The chain is built from TRBV5-4 and TRBJ2-5, with D perhaps matching TRBD1 or TRBD2 (5 bases each). The V and J ends lost 2 bases and 7 bases respectively, with 15 bases between them. CDR1 is SGHNT and CDR2 is YYREEE in the germline V gene (reference sequence). The CDR3 length is 14 residues.

The chain couples TRBV11-2 to TRBJ2-6, with D possibly TRBD1 on 6 matching bases. Germline V gene sequence: CDR1 SGHAT, CDR2 FQNNGV. This CDR3 contains 16 residues. V dropped 5 bases and J dropped 4 bases, with 15 bases sitting between them. The CDR3 is CASSPIRDMGANVLTF. Here the CDR3 DNA reads TGTGCCAGCAGCCCAATCCGGGACATGGGGGCCAACGTCCTGACTTTC.

This clonotype showed up many times. The V gene is TRBV19, the J gene TRBJ2-7; 7 bases align to TRBD1. V was pared by 1 base and J by 0 bases, with 6 bases of the junction left unmatched. This CDR3 is 16 amino acids long. Germline assignment: CDR1 LNHDA and CDR2 SQIVND (reference sequence). As DNA, the CDR3 is TGTGCCAGTAGTATAGCAGGGACAGACCTCTCCTACGAGCAGTACTTC. Protein sequence: CASSIAGTDLSYEQYF.

Many counts were recorded for this clonotype. The chain recombines TRBV14 with TRBJ1-4; TRBD1 might be the D (5 bases). CDR3 length: 17 amino acids. Germline loops: CDR1 SGHDN, CDR2 FVKESK. Trimming took off 10 bases at V and 3 bases at J, with 24 bases between the two ends. This CDR3 is CATLGGAEFKSNEKLFF. CDR3 nucleotides: TGTGCCACTCTCGGAGGGGCAGAGTTTAAATCTAATGAAAAACTGTTTTTT. Full variable domain (outside the CDR3, taken from reference TRBV14 and TRBJ1-4): EAGVTQFPSHSVIEKGQTVTLRCDPISGHDNLYWYRRVMGKEIKFLLHFVKESKQDESGMPNNRFLAERTGGTYSTLKVQPAELEDSGVYFCATLGGAEFKSNEKLFFGSGTQLSVL.

The gene calls are TRBV7-2 and TRBJ2-3, with 7 bases that match TRBD1. Trimming took 5 bases from V and 7 from J; bases not matched to a gene: 9. CDR1 is SGHTA and CDR2 is FQGNSA in the germline V gene. CDR3 length: 14 residues. This CDR3 is CASSISIQGNTQYF. CDR3 coding DNA: TGTGCCAGCAGCATATCCATACAGGGGAATACGCAGTATTTT.

The V and J genes are TRBV7-2 and TRBJ2-3; TRBD2 aligns across 7 bases. This CDR3 has 15 amino acids. V lost 4 bases and J lost 2; bases outside the gene matches: 6. The V gene's germline CDR1 is SGHTA and CDR2 FQGNSA. In DNA, the CDR3 is TGTGCCAGCAGCTCGAACCGGGACTACACAGATACGCAGTATTTT. It yields the protein CASSSNRDYTDTQYF.

The chain employs TRBV28 and TRBJ1-1; D is ambiguous. The germline V and J ends were trimmed by 7 bases and 1 base, with 4 bases remaining between them. Germline V gene sequence: CDR1 MDHEN, CDR2 SYDVKM. The CDR3 extends over 11 amino acids. The CDR3, as DNA: TGTGCCAGCAACCAGAACACTGAAGCTTTCTTT. Its protein is CASNQNTEAFF.

This clonotype occurred many times. The chain recombines TRBV14 with TRBJ2-1, with unresolved D. The V end lost 4 bases, the J end lost 6 bases, and 13 bases lay between the germline ends. The length of the CDR3 is 14 residues. Germline V CDR1 and CDR2: SGHDN, FVKESK. CDR3: CASSLVGYGNEQFF. CDR3 bases: TGTGCCAGCAGCCTGGTAGGGTATGGCAATGAGCAGTTCTTC. Using reference TRBV14 and TRBJ2-1 for the parts outside the CDR3, the full variable domain is EAGVTQFPSHSVIEKGQTVTLRCDPISGHDNLYWYRRVMGKEIKFLLHFVKESKQDESGMPNNRFLAERTGGTYSTLKVQPAELEDSGVYFCASSLVGYGNEQFFGPGTRLTVL.

This clonotype was counted many times. J is TRBJ2-1 and V is TRBV27, with 7 bases lining up with TRBD2. This CDR3 region has 15 residues. In germline, CDR1 is MNHEY, CDR2 SMNVEV (reference sequence). Trimming cost V 0 bases and J 4 bases; bases outside gene matches: 3. The CDR3 DNA sequence: TGTGCCAGCAGTTTATCTAGCGGGCCTTACAATGAGCAGTTCTTC. It translates to CASSLSSGPYNEQFF.

There are many counts of this clonotype. The J gene is TRBJ2-5, the V gene TRBV5-5; perhaps TRBD1 as D (6 bases). The germline CDR1 and CDR2 sequences are SGHKS and YYEKEE (reference sequence). The CDR3 spans 14 residues. V lost 3 bases and J lost 4, with 13 bases in between. The CDR3 bases are TGTGCCAGCAGCTCTGGCGGACAGTCAGAGACCCAGTACTTC. As protein: CASSSGGQSETQYF. The complete variable domain, with remaining parts taken from reference TRBV5-5 and TRBJ2-5, reads DAGVTQSPTHLIKTRGQQVTLRCSPISGHKSVSWYQQVLGQGPQFIFQYYEKEERGRGNFPDRFSARQFPNYSSELNVNALLLGDSALYLCASSSGGQSETQYFGPGTRLLVL.

This clonotype was counted between two and nine times. This rearrangement joins TRBV20-1 to TRBJ1-4; the D is unclear. CDR1 DFQATT and CDR2 SNEGSKA come from the germline V gene (reference sequence). Between the trimmed V and J ends, which lost 4 bases and 5 bases, there was a span of 17 bases. The CDR3 runs to 15 residues. CDR3 protein: CSATISGYDNEKLFF. The CDR3, as DNA: TGCAGTGCTACCATCTCGGGGTATGACAATGAAAAACTGTTTTTT.

As regards this clonotype: Sequence at one end of the junction differs from germline and may be a read error. This rearrangement joins TRBV9 to TRBJ2-3; the D gene is possibly TRBD2 (5 bases). Per germline, CDR1 SGDLS and CDR2 YYNGEE. CDR3 length: 14 residues. The CDR3 loop is CACSVDGGTDTQYF. CDR3 DNA: TGTGCCTGCAGCGTAGACGGGGGCACAGATACGCAGTATTTT.